The present TCR beta chain was sequenced within a study of blood T cell repertoires in COVID-19. Study in general: Some COVID-19 samples were acute and others convalescent; all came from the United States, Italy and Spain. PBMCs, B-cell-depleted T cells, or T cells were the source of the cDNA or gDNA that made up the material.

The CDR3 is made up of 15 amino acids. The germline CDR1 and CDR2 sequences are SGHVS and FNYEAQ. Trimming took off 5 bases at V and 7 bases at J, with 20 bases between the two ends. Source study methods: Reference gene primer amplification yielded estimated nucleated cell counts. Some clones are missing from TCRdb's copy, which holds only in-frame ones; the method was immunoSEQ multiplex PCR. That table supplies the V and J calls and clone size; D and trimming were determined from the DNA. The repertoire holds under 150,000 clones, with 70% to 85% as singletons. The chain is built from TRBV7-6 and TRBJ2-5, with D possibly TRBD2 on 6 matching bases. The clonotype originates from a woman aged 80 or over with acute or convalescent COVID-19. The sequencing input was peripheral blood. This CDR3 reads CASSPLRGLPGTQYF. In DNA form, the CDR3 reads TGTGCCAGCAGCCCCCTCCGGGGACTCCCGGGGACCCAGTACTTC.